This record looks at one TCR beta chain sequence and its context. V trimming: 2 bases; J trimming: 8 bases; junction bases outside the gene matches: 4. The CDR3 spans 14 residues. Germline CDR1 is SGHVS and CDR2 is FQNEAQ. The entry originates in a study of control samples from healthy donors and cancer patients. The assay was immunoSEQ multiplex PCR, and TCRdb's table has in-frame clones only and misses some. The repertoire holds fewer than 200,000 clones, with around 93% as singletons. The source is a woman aged 55-70 years in good health. The sequenced sample was blood. J is TRBJ2-1 and V is TRBV7-8; 9 bases map to TRBD2. The CDR3 bases are TGTGCCAGCAGCTTACGGGGACTAGCCCATGAGCAGTTCTTC. The encoded protein is CASSLRGLAHEQFF.